The clone carrying this T cell receptor beta chain was seen at least ten times. Its target is not known. The CDR3 totals 14 residues. CDR1 is MDHEN, CDR2 SYDVKM, per germline. Trimming removed 4 bases from V and 1 base from J, with 11 bases in between. This entry comes from a study of CD8 T cells in ankylosing spondylitis. Study-level points and caveats: Reports say disease-linked clones showed up significantly more in matched ankylosing spondylitis synovial fluid. What seemed typical of ankylosing spondylitis blood was a TCR beta motif built from about 8 highly homologous variants. A CD8+ phenotype characterized the disease-linked clones, which were relatively rare in peripheral blood.

Making use of molecular barcodes, quantitative 5'-RACE generated TCR beta libraries. TCRdb re-derived calls from the 5' RACE reads in MiXCR, one entry per CDR3 protein. The sample records approximately 60,000 distinct CDR3 sequences, 6.2% being singletons. This TCR derives from a male donor with ankylosing spondylitis. This chain joins TRBV28 and TRBJ2-7; no reliable D call. Material for sequencing was synovial fluid, either unsorted or a sorted T cell fraction (not recorded which). CDR3 nucleotide sequence: TGTGCCAGCAGTTCTCCGGGCCCTTCCTACGAGCAGTACTTC. Its translation is CASSSPGPSYEQYF.